This T cell receptor (beta chain) originates from a study of CD8 T cells in Susac syndrome. In regard to this clonotype: Antigen unknown.

CDR3 length: 14 amino acids. Trimming stripped 0 bases from V and 3 bases from J, with 9 bases between. Germline loops: CDR1 SGHTS, CDR2 YDEGEE. Patients with Susac syndrome fulfilled recently defined diagnostic criteria for definite or probable disease. TEMRA cells were FACS-enriched, and CD8+ and CD4+ T cells were isolated negatively. Random hexamers primed reverse transcription of about 0.5 to 1 ug RNA. The CDR3 of TCR beta was amplified by immunoSEQ multiplex PCR across 54 Vbeta and 13 Jbeta. TCRdb reprocessed the immunoSEQ multiplex PCR reads with MiXCR, giving one entry per CDR3 protein. The sample shows about 120,000 distinct CDR3 sequences, roughly 95% of them seen only once. Study-wide results and caveats: The CD4+ T cell repertoire of patients with Susac syndrome showed no detectable clonal expansion.

This TCR was recovered from a human donor with Susac syndrome. V gene TRBV5-8 combines with J gene TRBJ1-1; D gene unclear. Input material: CD4+ T cells from PBMCs. CDR3 nucleotide sequence: TGTGCCAGCAGCTTGGATTTCCGGGACACTGAAGCTTTCTTT. Encoded protein: CASSLDFRDTEAFF.